The entry below describes one T cell receptor beta chain. This entry is derived from a study of blood T cell repertoires in COVID-19. Study overall: The United States, Italy and Spain provided the acute and convalescent COVID-19 samples. Sources were T cells, B-cell-depleted T cells, or PBMCs; the material itself was cDNA or gDNA.

Trimming cost V 2 bases and J 3 bases; bases outside gene matches: 5. The CDR3 is made up of 15 amino acids. Germline V gene data show CDR1 as SGDLS and CDR2 as YYNGEE. The table came from immunoSEQ multiplex PCR; TCRdb's copy has only in-frame clones and leaves some out. The sample shows 95,000 to 110,000 clones, about 89% of them seen only once. The source of this sequence is an older woman with acute or convalescent COVID-19. V and J are TRBV9 and TRBJ2-1; TRBD2 aligns across 7 bases. Sequencing was done on a sample of peripheral blood. CDR3 sequence (DNA): TGTGCCAGCAGCGTTGGGCTAGCGGACTACAATGAGCAGTTCTTC. It encodes CASSVGLADYNEQFF.